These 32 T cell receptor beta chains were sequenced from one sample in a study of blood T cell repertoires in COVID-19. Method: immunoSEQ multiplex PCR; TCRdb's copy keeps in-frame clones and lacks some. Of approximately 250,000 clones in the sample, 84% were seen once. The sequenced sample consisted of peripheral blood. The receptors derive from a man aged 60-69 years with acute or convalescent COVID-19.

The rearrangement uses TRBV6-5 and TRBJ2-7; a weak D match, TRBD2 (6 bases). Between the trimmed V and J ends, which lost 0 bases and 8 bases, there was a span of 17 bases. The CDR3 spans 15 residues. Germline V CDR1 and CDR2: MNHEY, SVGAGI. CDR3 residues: CASSYSTRYYDQQYF. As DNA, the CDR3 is TGTGCCAGCAGTTACTCGACTAGATATTACGATCAGCAGTACTTC.

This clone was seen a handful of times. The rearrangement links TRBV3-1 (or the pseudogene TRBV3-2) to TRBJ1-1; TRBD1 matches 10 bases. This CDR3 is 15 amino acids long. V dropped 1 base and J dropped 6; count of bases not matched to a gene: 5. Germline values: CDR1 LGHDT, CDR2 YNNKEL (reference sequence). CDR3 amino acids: CASSQAGTGAAEAFF. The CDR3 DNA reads TGTGCCAGCAGCCAAGCTGGGACAGGGGCGGCTGAAGCTTTCTTT.

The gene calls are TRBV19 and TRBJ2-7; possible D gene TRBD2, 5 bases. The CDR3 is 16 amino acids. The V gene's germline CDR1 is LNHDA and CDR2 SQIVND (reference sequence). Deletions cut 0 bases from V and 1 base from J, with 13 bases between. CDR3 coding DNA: TGTGCCAGTAGTATAGATCCAGCGGAGAATTCCTACGAGCAGTACTTC. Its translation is CASSIDPAENSYEQYF.

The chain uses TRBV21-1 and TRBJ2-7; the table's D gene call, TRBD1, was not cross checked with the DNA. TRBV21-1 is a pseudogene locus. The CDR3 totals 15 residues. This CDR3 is CASHSYGTATYEQYF. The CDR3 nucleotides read TGTGCCAGTCATTCTTATGGGACAGCCACCTACGAGCAGTACTTC.

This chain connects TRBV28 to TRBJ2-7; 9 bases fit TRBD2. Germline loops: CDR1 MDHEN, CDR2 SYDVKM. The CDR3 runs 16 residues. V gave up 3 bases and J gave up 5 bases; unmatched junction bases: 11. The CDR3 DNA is TGTGCCAGCAGTTTGCTCGGGACTAGCTGGGGAGACGAGCAGTACTTC. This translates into CASSLLGTSWGDEQYF.

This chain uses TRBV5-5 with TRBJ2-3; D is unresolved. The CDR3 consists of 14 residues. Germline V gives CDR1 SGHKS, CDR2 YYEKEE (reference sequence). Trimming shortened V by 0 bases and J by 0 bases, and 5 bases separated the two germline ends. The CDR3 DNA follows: TGTGCCAGCAGCTTGGTGGGCAGCACAGATACGCAGTATTTT. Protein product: CASSLVGSTDTQYF.

The DNA of the CDR3 is TGTGCCAGTAGTCCCCAGGGGCCTGGGGCCAACGTCCTGACTTTC. This encodes CASSPQGPGANVLTF. V and J are TRBV19 and TRBJ2-6; D possibly corresponds to TRBD1 (6 bases). The CDR3 sequence is 15 residues long. CDR1 is LNHDA and CDR2 is SQIVND in the germline V gene (reference sequence). With 5 bases removed from V and 2 bases from J, the gap between germline ends came to 10 bases.

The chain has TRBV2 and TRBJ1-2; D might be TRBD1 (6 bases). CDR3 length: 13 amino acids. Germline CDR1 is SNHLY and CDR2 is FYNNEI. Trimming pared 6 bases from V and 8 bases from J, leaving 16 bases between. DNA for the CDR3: TGTGCCAGCAGACAGGGATCGGTTTACGGCTACACCTTC. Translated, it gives CASRQGSVYGYTF.

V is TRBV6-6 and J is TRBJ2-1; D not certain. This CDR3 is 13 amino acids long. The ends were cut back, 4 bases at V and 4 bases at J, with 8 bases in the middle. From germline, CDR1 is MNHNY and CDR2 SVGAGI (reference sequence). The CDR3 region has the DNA TGTGCCAGCAGTTTAACAGATTACAATGAGCAGTTCTTC. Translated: CASSLTDYNEQFF.

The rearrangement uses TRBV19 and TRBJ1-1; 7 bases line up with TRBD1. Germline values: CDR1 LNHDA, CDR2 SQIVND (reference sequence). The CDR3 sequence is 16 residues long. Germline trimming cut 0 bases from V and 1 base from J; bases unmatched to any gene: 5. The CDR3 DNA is TGTGCCAGTAGTATAGAAGGGACAGCACGGAACACTGAAGCTTTCTTT. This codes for CASSIEGTARNTEAFF.

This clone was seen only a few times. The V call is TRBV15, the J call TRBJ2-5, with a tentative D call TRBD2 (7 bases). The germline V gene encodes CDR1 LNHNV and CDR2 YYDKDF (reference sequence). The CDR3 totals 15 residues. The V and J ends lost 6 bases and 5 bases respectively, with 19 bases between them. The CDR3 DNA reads TGTGCCACCAGGCAGAGGGGCGCGGGGGCGGAGACCCAGTACTTC. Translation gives CATRQRGAGAETQYF.

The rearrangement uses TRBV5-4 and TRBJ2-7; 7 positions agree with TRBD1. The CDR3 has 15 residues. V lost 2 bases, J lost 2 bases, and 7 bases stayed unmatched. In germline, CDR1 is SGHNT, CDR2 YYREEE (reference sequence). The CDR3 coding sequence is TGTGCCAGCAGCTTAGGGACAGACCATGCCTACGAGCAGTACTTC. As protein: CASSLGTDHAYEQYF.

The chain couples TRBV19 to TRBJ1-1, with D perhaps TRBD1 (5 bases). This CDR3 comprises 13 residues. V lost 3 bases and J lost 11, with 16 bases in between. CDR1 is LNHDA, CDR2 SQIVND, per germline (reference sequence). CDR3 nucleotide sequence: TGTGCCAGTAGTATTGATGTGGGGGGACGGGCTTTCTTT. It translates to CASSIDVGGRAFF.

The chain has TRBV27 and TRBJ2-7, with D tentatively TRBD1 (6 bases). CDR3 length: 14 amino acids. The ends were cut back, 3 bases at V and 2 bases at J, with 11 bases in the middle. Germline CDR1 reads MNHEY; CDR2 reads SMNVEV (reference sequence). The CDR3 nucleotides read TGTGCCAGCAGTTTGGTACAGGGAGCCTACGAGCAGTACTTC. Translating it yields CASSLVQGAYEQYF.

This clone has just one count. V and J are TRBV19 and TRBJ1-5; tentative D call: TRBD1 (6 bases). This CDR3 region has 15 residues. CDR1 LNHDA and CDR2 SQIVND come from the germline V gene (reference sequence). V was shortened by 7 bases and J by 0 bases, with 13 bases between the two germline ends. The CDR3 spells CASTRQENSNQPQHF. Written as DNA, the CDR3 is TGTGCCAGTACTCGACAGGAGAATAGCAATCAGCCCCAGCATTTT.

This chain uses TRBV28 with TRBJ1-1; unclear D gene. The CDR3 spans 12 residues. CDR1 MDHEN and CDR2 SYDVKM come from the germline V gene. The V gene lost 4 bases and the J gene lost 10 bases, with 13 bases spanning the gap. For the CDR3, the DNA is TGTGCCAGCAGTTCTCCCTATGCTCCAGCTTTCTTT. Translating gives CASSSPYAPAFF.

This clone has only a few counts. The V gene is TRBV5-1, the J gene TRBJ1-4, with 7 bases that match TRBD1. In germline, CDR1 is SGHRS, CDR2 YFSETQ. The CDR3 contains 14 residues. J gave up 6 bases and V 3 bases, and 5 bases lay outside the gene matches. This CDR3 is CASSSDRADEKLFF. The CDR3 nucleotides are TGCGCCAGCAGCTCCGACAGGGCGGATGAAAAACTGTTTTTT.

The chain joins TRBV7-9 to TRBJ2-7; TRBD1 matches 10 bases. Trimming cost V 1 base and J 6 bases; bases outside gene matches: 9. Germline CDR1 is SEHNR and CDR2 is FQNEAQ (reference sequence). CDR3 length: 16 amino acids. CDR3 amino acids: CASSLGDRGRSSEQYF. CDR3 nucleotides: TGTGCCAGCAGCTTAGGCGACAGGGGGCGGTCGTCCGAGCAGTACTTC. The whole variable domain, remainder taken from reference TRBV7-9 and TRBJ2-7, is DTGVSQNPRHKITKRGQNVTFRCDPISEHNRLYWYRQTLGQGPEFLTYFQNEAQLEKSRLLSDRFSAERPKGSFSTLEIQRTEQGDSAMYLCASSLGDRGRSSEQYFGPGTRLTVT.

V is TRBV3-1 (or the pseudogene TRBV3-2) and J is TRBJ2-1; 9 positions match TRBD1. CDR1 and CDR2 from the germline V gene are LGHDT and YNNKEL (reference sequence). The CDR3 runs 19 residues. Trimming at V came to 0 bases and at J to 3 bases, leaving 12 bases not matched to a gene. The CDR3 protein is CASSQDRRIGTGNYNEQFF. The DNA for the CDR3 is TGTGCCAGCAGCCAAGATCGTAGAATCGGGACAGGGAACTACAATGAGCAGTTCTTC.

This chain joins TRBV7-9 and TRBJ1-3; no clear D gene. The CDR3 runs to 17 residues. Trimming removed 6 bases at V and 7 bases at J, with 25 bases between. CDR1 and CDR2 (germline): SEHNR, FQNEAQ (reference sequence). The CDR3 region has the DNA TGTGCCAGCAGTTCGATTGGGAGGGTGCTTCTTGGGAACACCATATATTTT. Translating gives CASSSIGRVLLGNTIYF.

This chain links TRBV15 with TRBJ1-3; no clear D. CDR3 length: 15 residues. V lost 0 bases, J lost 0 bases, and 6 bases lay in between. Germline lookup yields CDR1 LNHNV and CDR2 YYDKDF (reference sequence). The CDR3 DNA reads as TGTGCCACCAGCAGAGATGGAGCCTCTGGAAACACCATATATTTT. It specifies CATSRDGASGNTIYF.

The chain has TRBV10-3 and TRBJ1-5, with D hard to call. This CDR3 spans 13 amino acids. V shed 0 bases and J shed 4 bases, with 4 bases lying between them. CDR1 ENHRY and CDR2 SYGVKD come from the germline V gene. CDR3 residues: CAISESENQPQHF. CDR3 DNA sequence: TGTGCCATCAGTGAGTCGGAGAATCAGCCCCAGCATTTT.

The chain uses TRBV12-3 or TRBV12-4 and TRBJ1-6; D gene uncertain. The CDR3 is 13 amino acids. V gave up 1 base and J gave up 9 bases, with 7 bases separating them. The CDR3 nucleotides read TGTGCCAGCAGTTTAGTCCCCGGTTCACCCCTCCACTTT. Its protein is CASSLVPGSPLHF.

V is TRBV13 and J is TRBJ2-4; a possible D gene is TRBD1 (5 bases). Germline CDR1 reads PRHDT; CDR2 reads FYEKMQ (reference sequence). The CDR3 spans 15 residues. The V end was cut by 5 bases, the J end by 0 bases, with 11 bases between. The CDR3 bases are TGTGCCAGCAGCCTAGTAGGGGTAGCCAAAAACATTCAGTACTTC. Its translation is CASSLVGVAKNIQYF.

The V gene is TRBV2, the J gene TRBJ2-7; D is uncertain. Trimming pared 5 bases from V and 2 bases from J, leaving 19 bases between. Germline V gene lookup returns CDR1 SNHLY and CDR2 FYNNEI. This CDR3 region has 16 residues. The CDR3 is CASSLDTFISAYEQYF. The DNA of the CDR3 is TGTGCCAGCAGTCTCGACACCTTCATTTCAGCCTACGAGCAGTACTTC.

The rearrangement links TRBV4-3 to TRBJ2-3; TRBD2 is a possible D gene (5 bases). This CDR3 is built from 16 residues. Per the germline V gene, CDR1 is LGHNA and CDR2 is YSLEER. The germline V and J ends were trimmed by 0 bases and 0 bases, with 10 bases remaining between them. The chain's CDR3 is CASSQDRGLSTDTQYF. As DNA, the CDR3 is TGCGCCAGCAGCCAAGATAGAGGACTTAGCACAGATACGCAGTATTTT.

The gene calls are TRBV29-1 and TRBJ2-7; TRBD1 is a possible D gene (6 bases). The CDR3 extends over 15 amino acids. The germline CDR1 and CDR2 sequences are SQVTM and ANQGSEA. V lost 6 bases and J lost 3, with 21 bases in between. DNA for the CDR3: TGCAGCGTCCTCGAGACAGGCAGTTCGGACTACGAGCAGTACTTC. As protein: CSVLETGSSDYEQYF.

CDR3 region: CASRLIDEQYF. CDR3 nucleotides: TGTGCCAGCAGACTCATAGACGAGCAGTACTTC. The chain is built from TRBV7-6 and TRBJ2-7; D unresolved. This CDR3 contains 11 residues. Germline V gene lookup returns CDR1 SGHVS and CDR2 FNYEAQ. Trimming took off 6 bases at V and 5 bases at J, with 8 bases between the two ends.

The CDR3 nucleotides read TGTGCCATTAGCCCTCAGAGGGATACGCAGTATTTT. Its translation is CAISPQRDTQYF. V is TRBV10-3 and J is TRBJ2-3, with no clear D. Trimming pared 9 bases from V and 6 bases from J, leaving 13 bases between. Germline CDR1 ENHRY, CDR2 SYGVKD. The CDR3 runs 12 residues.

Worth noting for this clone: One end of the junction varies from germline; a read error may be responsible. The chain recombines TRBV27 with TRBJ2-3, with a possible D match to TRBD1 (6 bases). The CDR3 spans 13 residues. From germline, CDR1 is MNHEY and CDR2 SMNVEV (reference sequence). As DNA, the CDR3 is TGTGCCAGCAGTCTATCCCTGGGGGCTACGCAGTATTTT. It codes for CASSLSLGATQYF.

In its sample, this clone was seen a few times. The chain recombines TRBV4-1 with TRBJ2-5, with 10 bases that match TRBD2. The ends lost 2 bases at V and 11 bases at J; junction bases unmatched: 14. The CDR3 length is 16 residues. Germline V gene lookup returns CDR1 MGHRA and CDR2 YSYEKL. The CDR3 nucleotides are TGCGCCAGCAGCCAAACCTCCCCCTACGATAGCGGGGGGCAGTACTTC. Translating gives CASSQTSPYDSGGQYF.

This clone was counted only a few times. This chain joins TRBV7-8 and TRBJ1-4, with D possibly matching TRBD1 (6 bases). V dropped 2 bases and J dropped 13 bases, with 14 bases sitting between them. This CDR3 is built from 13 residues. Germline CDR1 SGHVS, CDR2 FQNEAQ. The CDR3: CASSLIQDSLLFF. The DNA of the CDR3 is TGTGCCAGCAGCTTAATCCAGGACAGTCTACTGTTTTTT.